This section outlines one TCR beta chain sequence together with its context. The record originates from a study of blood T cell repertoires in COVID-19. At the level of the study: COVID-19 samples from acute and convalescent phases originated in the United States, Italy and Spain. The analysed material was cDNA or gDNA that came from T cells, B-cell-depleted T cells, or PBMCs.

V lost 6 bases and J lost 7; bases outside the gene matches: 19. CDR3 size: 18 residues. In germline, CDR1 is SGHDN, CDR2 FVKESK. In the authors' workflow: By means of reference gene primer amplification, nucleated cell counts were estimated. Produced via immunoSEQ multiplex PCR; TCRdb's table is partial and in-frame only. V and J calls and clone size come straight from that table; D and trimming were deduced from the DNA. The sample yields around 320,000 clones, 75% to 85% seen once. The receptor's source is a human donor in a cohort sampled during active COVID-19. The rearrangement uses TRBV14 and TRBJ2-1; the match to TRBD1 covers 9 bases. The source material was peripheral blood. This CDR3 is CASSPWRMARDRVNEQFF. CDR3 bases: TGTGCCAGCAGTCCCTGGAGAATGGCCCGGGACAGGGTAAATGAGCAGTTCTTC.